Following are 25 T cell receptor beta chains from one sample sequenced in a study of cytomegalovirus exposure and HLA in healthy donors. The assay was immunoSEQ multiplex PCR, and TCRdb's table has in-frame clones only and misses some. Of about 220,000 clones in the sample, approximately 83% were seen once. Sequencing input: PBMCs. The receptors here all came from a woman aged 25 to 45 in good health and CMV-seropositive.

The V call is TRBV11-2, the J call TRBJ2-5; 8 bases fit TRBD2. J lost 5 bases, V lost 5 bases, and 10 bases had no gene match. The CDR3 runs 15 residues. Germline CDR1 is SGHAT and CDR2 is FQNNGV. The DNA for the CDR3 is TGTGCCAGCAGCCGCCCGGGACTAGGGGCGGAGACCCAGTACTTC. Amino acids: CASSRPGLGAETQYF. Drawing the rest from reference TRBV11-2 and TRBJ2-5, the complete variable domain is EAGVAQSPRYKIIEKRQSVAFWCNPISGHATLYWYQQILGQGPKLLIQFQNNGVVDDSQLPKDRFSAERLKGVDSTLKIQPAKLEDSAVYLCASSRPGLGAETQYFGPGTRLLVL.

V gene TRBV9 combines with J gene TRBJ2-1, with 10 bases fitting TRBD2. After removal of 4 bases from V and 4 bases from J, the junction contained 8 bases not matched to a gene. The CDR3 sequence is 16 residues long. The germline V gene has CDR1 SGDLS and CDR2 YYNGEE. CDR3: CASSSTAGGGYNEQFF. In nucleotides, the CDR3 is TGTGCCAGCAGCTCAACAGCGGGAGGGGGTTACAATGAGCAGTTCTTC.

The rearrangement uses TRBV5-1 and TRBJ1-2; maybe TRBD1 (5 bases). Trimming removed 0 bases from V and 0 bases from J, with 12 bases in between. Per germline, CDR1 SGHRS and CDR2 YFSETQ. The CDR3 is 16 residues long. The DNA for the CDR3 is TGCGCCAGCAGCTTGGATAGCAGGGTCGCTAACTATGGCTACACCTTC. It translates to CASSLDSRVANYGYTF.

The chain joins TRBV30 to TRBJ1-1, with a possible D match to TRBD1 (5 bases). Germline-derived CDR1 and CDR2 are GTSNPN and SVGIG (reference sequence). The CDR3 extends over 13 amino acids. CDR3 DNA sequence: TGTGCTCACGATGACAGATTGGGCACTGAAGCTTTCTTT. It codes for CAHDDRLGTEAFF.

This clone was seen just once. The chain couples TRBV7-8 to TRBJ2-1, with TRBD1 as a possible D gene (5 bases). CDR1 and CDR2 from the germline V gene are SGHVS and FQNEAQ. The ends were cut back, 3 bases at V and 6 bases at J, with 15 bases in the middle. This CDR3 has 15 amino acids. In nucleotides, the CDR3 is TGTGCCAGCAGCTTGACACGGAGTGGGGCCAATGAGCAGTTCTTC. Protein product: CASSLTRSGANEQFF.

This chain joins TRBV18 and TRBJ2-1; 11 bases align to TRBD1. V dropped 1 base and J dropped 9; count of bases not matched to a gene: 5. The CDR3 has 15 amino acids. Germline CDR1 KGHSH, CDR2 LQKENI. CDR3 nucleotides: TGTGCCAGCTCACCACGAGGACAGGGGGCCGGTGAGCAGTTCTTC. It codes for CASSPRGQGAGEQFF.

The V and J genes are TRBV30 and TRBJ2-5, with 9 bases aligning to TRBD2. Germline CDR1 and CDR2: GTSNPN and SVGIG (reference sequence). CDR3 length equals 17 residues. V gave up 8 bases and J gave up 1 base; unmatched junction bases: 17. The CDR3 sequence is CAGGGGASGAAQETQYF. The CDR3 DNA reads TGTGCCGGGGGGGGCGGGGCTAGCGGGGCTGCCCAAGAGACCCAGTACTTC.

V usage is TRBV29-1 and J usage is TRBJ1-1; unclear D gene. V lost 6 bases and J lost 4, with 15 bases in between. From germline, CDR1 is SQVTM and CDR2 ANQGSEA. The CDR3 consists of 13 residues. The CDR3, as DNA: TGCAGCGTCCGGCGGGCCTCGGCCACTGAAGCTTTCTTT. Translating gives CSVRRASATEAFF.

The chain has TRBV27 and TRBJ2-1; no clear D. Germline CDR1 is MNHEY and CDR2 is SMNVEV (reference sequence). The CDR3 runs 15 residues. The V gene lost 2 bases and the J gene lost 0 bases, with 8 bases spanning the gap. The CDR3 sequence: CASSLRPSSYNEQFF. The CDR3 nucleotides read TGTGCCAGCAGTTTAAGGCCGAGCTCCTACAATGAGCAGTTCTTC.

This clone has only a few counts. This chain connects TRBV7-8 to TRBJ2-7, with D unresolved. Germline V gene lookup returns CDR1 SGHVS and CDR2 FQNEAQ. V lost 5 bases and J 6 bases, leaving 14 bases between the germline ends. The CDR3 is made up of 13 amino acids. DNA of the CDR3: TGTGCCAGCAGCCAACAAACATGGGGCGAGCAGTACTTC. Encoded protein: CASSQQTWGEQYF.

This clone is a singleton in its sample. The CDR3: CASSWGAYGVTEAFF. DNA for the CDR3: TGTGCCAGCAGTTGGGGGGCATACGGGGTCACTGAAGCTTTCTTT. This chain uses TRBV6-5 with TRBJ1-1; the D gene is possibly TRBD1 (6 bases). CDR1 MNHEY and CDR2 SVGAGI come from the germline V gene. This CDR3 is built from 15 residues. V lost 4 bases, J lost 4 bases, and 16 bases lay in between.

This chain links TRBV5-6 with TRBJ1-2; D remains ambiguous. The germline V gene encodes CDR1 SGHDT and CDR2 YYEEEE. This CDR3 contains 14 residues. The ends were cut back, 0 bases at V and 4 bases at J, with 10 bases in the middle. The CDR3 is CASSLDRHSYGYTF. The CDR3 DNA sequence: TGTGCCAGCAGCTTGGACCGCCACTCCTATGGCTACACCTTC.

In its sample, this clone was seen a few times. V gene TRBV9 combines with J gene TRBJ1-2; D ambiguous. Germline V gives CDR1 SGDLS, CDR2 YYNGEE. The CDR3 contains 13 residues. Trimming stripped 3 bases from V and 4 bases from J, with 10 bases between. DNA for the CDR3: TGTGCCAGCAGCGCTGGAGGACCCTATGGCTACACCTTC. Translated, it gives CASSAGGPYGYTF.

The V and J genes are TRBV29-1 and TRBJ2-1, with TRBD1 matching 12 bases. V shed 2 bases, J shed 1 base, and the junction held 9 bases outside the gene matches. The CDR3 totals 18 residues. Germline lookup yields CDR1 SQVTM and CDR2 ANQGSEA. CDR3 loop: CSVERGTGGVSSYNEQFF. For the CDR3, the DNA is TGCAGCGTTGAACGTGGGACAGGGGGCGTATCTTCCTACAATGAGCAGTTCTTC.

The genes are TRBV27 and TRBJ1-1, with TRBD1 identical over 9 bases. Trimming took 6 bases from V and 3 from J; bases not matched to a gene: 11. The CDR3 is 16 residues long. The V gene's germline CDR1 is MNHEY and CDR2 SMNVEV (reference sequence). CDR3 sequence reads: CASRLWGGQGYTEAFF. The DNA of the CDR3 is TGTGCCAGCAGGCTATGGGGGGGACAGGGATACACTGAAGCTTTCTTT.

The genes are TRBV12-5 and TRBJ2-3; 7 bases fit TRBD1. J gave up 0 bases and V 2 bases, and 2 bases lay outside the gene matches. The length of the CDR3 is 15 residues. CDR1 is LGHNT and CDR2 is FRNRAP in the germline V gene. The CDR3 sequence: CASGLTGESTDTQYF. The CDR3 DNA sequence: TGTGCTAGTGGTTTGACAGGGGAAAGCACAGATACGCAGTATTTT.

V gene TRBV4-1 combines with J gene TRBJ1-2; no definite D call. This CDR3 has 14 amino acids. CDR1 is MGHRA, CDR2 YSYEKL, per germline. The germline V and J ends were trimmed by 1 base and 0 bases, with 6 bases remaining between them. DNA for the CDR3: TGCGCCAGCAGCCAAGGTACCTCTAACTATGGCTACACCTTC. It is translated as CASSQGTSNYGYTF.

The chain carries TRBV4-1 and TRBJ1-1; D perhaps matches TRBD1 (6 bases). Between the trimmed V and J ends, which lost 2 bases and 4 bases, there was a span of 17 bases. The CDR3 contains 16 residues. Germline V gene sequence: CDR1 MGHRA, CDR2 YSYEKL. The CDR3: CASSQKGVPGVTEAFF. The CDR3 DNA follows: TGCGCCAGCAGCCAAAAAGGGGTTCCAGGGGTCACTGAAGCTTTCTTT.

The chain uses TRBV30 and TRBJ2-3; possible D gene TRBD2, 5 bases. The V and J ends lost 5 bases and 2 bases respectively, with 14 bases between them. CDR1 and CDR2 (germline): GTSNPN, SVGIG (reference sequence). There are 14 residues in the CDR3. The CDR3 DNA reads TGTGCCTGGTTTTCATTCGGGGTCACAGATACGCAGTATTTT. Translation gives CAWFSFGVTDTQYF.

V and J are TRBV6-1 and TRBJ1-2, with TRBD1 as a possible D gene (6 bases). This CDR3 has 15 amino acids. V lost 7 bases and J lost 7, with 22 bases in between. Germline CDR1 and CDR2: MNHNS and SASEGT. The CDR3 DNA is TGTGCCAGCAAGGGGTTCACTGGACAGCCAGGTGGCTACACCTTC. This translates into CASKGFTGQPGGYTF.

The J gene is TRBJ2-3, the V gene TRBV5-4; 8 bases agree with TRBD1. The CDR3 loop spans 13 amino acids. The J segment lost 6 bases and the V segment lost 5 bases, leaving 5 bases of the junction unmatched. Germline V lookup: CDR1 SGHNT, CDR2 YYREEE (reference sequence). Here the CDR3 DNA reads TGTGCCAGCAGTACAGGGGGATCGGATACGCAGTATTTT. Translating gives CASSTGGSDTQYF. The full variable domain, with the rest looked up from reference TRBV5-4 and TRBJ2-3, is ETGVTQSPTHLIKTRGQQVTLRCSSQSGHNTVSWYQQALGQGPQFIFQYYREEENGRGNFPPRFSGLQFPNYSSELNVNALELDDSALYLCASSTGGSDTQYFGPGTRLTVL.

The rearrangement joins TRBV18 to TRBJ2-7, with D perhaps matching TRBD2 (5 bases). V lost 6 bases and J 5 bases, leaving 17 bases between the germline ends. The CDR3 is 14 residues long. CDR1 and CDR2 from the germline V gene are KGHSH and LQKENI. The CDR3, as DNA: TGTGCCAGCTCTCTCGACGGCACTAGACACGAGCAGTACTTC. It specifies CASSLDGTRHEQYF.

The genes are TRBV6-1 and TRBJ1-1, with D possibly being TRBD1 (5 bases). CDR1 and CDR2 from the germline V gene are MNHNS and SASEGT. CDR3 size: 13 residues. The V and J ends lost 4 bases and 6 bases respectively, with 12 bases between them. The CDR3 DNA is TGTGCCAGCAGTGCACGAGCGGGGGCTGAAGCTTTCTTT. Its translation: CASSARAGAEAFF.

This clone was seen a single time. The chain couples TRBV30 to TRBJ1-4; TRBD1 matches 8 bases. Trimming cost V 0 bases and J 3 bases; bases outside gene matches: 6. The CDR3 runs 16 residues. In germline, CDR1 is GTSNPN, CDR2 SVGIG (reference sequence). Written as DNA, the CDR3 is TGTGCCTGGAGTGTTCTCAGGGGGCGGTCTAATGAAAAACTGTTTTTT. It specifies CAWSVLRGRSNEKLFF.

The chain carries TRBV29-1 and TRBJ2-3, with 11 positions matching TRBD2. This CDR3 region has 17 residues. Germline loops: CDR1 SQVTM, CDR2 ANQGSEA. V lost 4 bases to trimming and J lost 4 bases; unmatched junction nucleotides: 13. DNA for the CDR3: TGCAGCGTTGGCCGGCGTCCTAGCGGGAGGCCATCAGATACGCAGTATTTT. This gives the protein CSVGRRPSGRPSDTQYF.